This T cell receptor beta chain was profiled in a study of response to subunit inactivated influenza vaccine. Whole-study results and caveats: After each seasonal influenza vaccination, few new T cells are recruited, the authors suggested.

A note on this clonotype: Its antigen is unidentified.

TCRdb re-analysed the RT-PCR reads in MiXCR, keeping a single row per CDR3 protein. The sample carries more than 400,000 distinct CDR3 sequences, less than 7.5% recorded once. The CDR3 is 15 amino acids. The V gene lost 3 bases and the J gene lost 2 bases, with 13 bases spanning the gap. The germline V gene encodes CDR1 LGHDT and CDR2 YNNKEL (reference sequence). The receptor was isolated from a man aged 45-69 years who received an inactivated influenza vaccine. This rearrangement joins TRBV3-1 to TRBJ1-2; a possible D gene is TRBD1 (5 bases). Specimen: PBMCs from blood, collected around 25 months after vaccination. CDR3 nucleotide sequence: TGTGCCAGCAGCCAGGGGGGACCGTGGAACTATGGCTACACCTTC. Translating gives CASSQGGPWNYGYTF.